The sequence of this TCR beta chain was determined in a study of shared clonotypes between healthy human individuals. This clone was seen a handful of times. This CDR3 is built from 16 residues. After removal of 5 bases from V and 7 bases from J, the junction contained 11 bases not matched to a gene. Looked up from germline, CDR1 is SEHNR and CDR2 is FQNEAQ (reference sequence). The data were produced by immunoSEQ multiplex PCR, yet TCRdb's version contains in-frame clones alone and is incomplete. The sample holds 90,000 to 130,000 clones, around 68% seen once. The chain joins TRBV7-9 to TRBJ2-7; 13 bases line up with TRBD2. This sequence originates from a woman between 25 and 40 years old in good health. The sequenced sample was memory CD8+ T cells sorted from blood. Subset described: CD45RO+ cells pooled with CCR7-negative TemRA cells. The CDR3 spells CASSQDQLAGGREQYF. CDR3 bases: TGTGCCAGCAGCCAAGATCAACTAGCGGGAGGGCGGGAGCAGTACTTC.